The sequence of this T cell receptor (beta chain) was determined in a study of T cell repertoires in cytomegalovirus infection. Each CDR3 protein is one row after TCRdb ran MiXCR on the reads. The sample holds fewer than 200,000 distinct CDR3 sequences, nearly 9.5% seen once. The clonotype comes from a human donor in good health (CMV status not recorded). Some clones in this sample may be carry-over from other donors' samples. The sequenced sample was PBMCs.

The CDR3 spells CASSDDGLNTEAFF. CDR3 in DNA: TGTGCCAGCAGTGATGATGGGTTGAACACTGAAGCTTTCTTT. The V call is TRBV2, the J call TRBJ1-1; D not resolved. Per the germline V gene, CDR1 is SNHLY and CDR2 is FYNNEI. Trimming stripped 3 bases from V and 0 bases from J, with 8 bases between. The CDR3 consists of 14 residues.